The 2 T cell receptor beta chains below all came from one sample that was sequenced in a study of T-cell reconstitution after alpha-beta-depleted transplantation in children. Researchers prepared the TCRbeta library using unique molecular identifiers, the study reports. Via MiXCR, TCRdb re-called the PCR reads, giving one row per CDR3 protein. The data hold almost 250,000 distinct CDR3 sequences, with about 25% observed a single time. The specimen was PBMCs, collected before TCRalphabeta/CD19-depleted stem cell transplant. These receptors originate from a girl aged 2-15 years with Fanconi anemia, due to receive a stem cell transplant.

Many counts were recorded for this clonotype. The chain has TRBV6-5 and TRBJ2-3; no definite D call. V dropped 2 bases and J dropped 1 base, with 7 bases sitting between them. The CDR3 contains 14 residues. CDR1 and CDR2 from the germline V gene are MNHEY and SVGAGI. The CDR3 nucleotides read TGTGCCAGCAGTTACAGAGCCGGCACAGATACGCAGTATTTT. This encodes CASSYRAGTDTQYF.

The CDR3 DNA reads as TGTGCCAGCAGCTTAGTGACCCTGCCTAGAAGTGAGCAGTTCTTC. It codes for CASSLVTLPRSEQFF. V gene TRBV11-2 combines with J gene TRBJ2-1; D ambiguous. The CDR3 spans 15 residues. Germline assignment: CDR1 SGHAT and CDR2 FQNNGV. V was trimmed by 1 base and J by 9 bases, leaving 16 bases between them.